This T cell receptor (beta chain) was identified in a study of blood T cell repertoires in COVID-19. Study details: Italy, Spain and the United States were the sources of the convalescent and acute COVID-19 samples.

Patients in Seattle were enrolled during active infection, then followed longitudinally. Measured with immunoSEQ multiplex PCR; TCRdb has only the in-frame clones, and not every one. The sample records about 500,000 clones, 85% to 90% being singletons. Germline CDR1 and CDR2: LNHDA and SQIVND (reference sequence). The CDR3 spans 14 residues. V lost 3 bases and J 4 bases, leaving 12 bases between the germline ends. The TCR sequence derives from a woman aged 50 to 60 with COVID-19, enrolled during active disease. V is TRBV19 and J is TRBJ1-1, with D tentatively TRBD1 (5 bases). Sequenced: peripheral blood. The CDR3 loop reads CASSISRGGTEAFF. CDR3 DNA sequence: TGTGCCAGTAGTATTTCCCGGGGGGGCACTGAAGCTTTCTTT.